These 11 T cell receptor beta chains share one sample of origin, sequenced in a study of post-analysis software for immune sequencing data. Overall study results and limits: Controls had lower frequencies than patients of about 5 TRBV segments, which included TRBV5-6, TRBV5-1 and TRBV20-1.

Their antigens are not known. Carried by the TCR beta cDNA libraries were unique molecular identifiers. Using its own MiXCR run on the PCR reads, TCRdb lists one record per CDR3 protein. The table lists 350,000 to 500,000 distinct CDR3 sequences, roughly 40% of them singletons, with 6% to 9% in the top ten. Sequences were obtained from blood. The receptors stem from a girl aged 2-15 years with multiple sclerosis.

This chain joins TRBV6-5 and TRBJ2-3, with a possible D match to TRBD2 (6 bases). The V end lost 4 bases, the J end lost 6 bases, and 11 bases lay between the germline ends. Germline CDR1 and CDR2: MNHEY and SVGAGI. CDR3 length: 13 amino acids. In DNA, the CDR3 is TGTGCCAGCAGTTTCGGGGGTTGGGATACGCAGTATTTT. This gives the protein CASSFGGWDTQYF.

The rearrangement joins TRBV15 to TRBJ1-4, with D perhaps matching TRBD1 (5 bases). The germline V and J ends were trimmed by 1 base and 2 bases, with 8 bases remaining between them. Per the germline V gene, CDR1 is LNHNV and CDR2 is YYDKDF (reference sequence). This CDR3 contains 15 residues. The CDR3: CATSRVRDTNEKLFF. CDR3 nucleotide sequence: TGTGCCACCAGCAGAGTCCGGGACACTAATGAAAAACTGTTTTTT.

This clonotype was seen a few times. The chain has TRBV5-1 and TRBJ2-3; D call uncertain. The CDR3 consists of 20 residues. With 0 bases removed from V and 3 bases from J, the gap between germline ends came to 26 bases. CDR1 SGHRS and CDR2 YFSETQ come from the germline V gene. This CDR3 reads CASSLAGAAPIGLNTDTQYF. CDR3 in DNA: TGCGCCAGCAGCTTGGCCGGTGCGGCGCCCATTGGGCTTAATACAGATACGCAGTATTTT.

This chain uses TRBV7-3 with TRBJ2-1, with D unresolved. The ends were cut back, 1 base at V and 9 bases at J, with 13 bases in the middle. The CDR3 consists of 14 residues. Germline CDR1 reads SGHTA; CDR2 reads FQGTGA. The CDR3 DNA is TGTGCCAGCAGCTTAATAAGTACTGGAAGTGAGCAGTTCTTC. Amino acids: CASSLISTGSEQFF. The variable domain in full, completed from reference TRBV7-3 and TRBJ2-1, reads GAGVSQTPSNKVTEKGKYVELRCDPISGHTALYWYRQSLGQGPEFLIYFQGTGAADDSGLPNDRFFAVRPEGSVSTLKIQRTERGDSAVYLCASSLISTGSEQFFGPGTRLTVL.

The chain has TRBV5-1 and TRBJ2-5; weak D call: TRBD2 (6 bases). Germline V gene data show CDR1 as SGHRS and CDR2 as YFSETQ. Trimming took 3 bases from V and 3 from J, leaving 12 bases between them. The CDR3 extends over 14 amino acids. CDR3 DNA sequence: TGCGCCAGCAGCTCAGGTCCTAGCGAAGAGACCCAGTACTTC. Its protein product is CASSSGPSEETQYF.

This clonotype has just a few counts. This chain uses TRBV7-2 with TRBJ2-6; TRBD1 matches 7 bases. CDR1 and CDR2 from the germline V gene are SGHTA and FQGNSA. With 5 bases clipped from V and 3 bases from J, the junction kept 4 bases outside the gene matches. The CDR3 extends over 15 amino acids. The CDR3: CASSPTGRGANVLTF. Written as DNA, the CDR3 is TGTGCCAGCAGCCCGACAGGGCGTGGGGCCAACGTCCTGACTTTC. Full variable domain (rest looked up from reference TRBV7-2 and TRBJ2-6): GAGVSQSPSNKVTEKGKDVELRCDPISGHTALYWYRQSLGQGLEFLIYFQGNSAPDKSGLPSDRFSAERTGGSVSTLTIQRTQQEDSAVYLCASSPTGRGANVLTFGAGSRLTVL.

Here the CDR3 reads CASSFWGWESQSTDTQYF. The CDR3 nucleotides are TGTGCCAGCAGCTTTTGGGGATGGGAGTCCCAATCCACAGATACGCAGTATTTT. J is TRBJ2-3 and V is TRBV11-1; the D gene is possibly TRBD2 (5 bases). V lost 3 bases, J lost 2 bases, and 21 bases lay in between. Germline CDR1 SGHAT, CDR2 FQDESV (reference sequence). CDR3 size: 18 residues. The entire variable domain, with the rest obtained from reference TRBV11-1 and TRBJ2-3, is as follows: EAEVAQSPRYKITEKSQAVAFWCDPISGHATLYWYRQILGQGPELLVQFQDESVVDDSQLPKDRFSAERLKGVDSTLKIQPAELGDSAMYLCASSFWGWESQSTDTQYFGPGTRLTVL.

In its sample, this clonotype was seen a few times. The chain couples TRBV10-3 to TRBJ2-5, with 8 nucleotides matching TRBD1. The J call may not be correct, given that the DNA end is closer to TRBJ2-7. The CDR3 is 12 residues long. From germline, CDR1 is ENHRY and CDR2 SYGVKD. The CDR3 region has the DNA TGTGCCATCAGGGGGACAGGCTACGAGCAGTACTTC. This gives the protein CAIRGTGYEQYF.

J is TRBJ2-4 and V is TRBV29-1; TRBD2 matches 8 bases. Near its end, the DNA agrees better with TRBJ2-7, so the J call may be wrong. The CDR3 covers 14 residues. Germline V lookup: CDR1 SQVTM, CDR2 ANQGSEA. CDR3 sequence (DNA): TGCAGCGTTGAAGATCGGTCGGGGGGGTACGAGCAGTACTTC. This codes for CSVEDRSGGYEQYF.

The rearrangement joins TRBV12-3 or TRBV12-4 to TRBJ1-1; D is ambiguous. The CDR3 covers 12 residues. V gave up 5 bases and J gave up 5 bases, with 9 bases separating them. The CDR3 DNA reads TGTGCCAGCAGTAGCTCCGGGACTGAAGCTTTCTTT. It specifies CASSSSGTEAFF.

The chain has TRBV6-5 and TRBJ1-2; a possible D gene is TRBD1 (5 bases). The CDR3 runs to 13 residues. Germline CDR1 MNHEY, CDR2 SVGAGI. The ends were cut back, 1 base at V and 4 bases at J, with 7 bases in the middle. CDR3 coding DNA: TGTGCCAGCAGTTACTTTACAGGCTATGGCTACACCTTC. Translating gives CASSYFTGYGYTF.